The text below deals with one TCR beta chain. Original processing methods: Estimates of nucleated cell counts were drawn from the amplification of reference gene primers. The method was immunoSEQ multiplex PCR; TCRdb's version includes in-frame clones alone and lacks a portion of them. The D gene and trimming were derived from the DNA, and the V and J assignments and clone size from that table. The sample consists of about 310,000 clones, about nine tenths of them appearing once. This sample was included in a study of blood T cell repertoires in COVID-19. Turning to the study itself: Material from acute and convalescent COVID-19 was sourced from the United States, Italy and Spain. The analysed material was cDNA or gDNA that came from T cells, B-cell-depleted T cells, or PBMCs.

Germline V gene sequence: CDR1 KGHSH, CDR2 LQKENI. V shed 1 base and J shed 9 bases, with 10 bases lying between them. The CDR3 loop spans 13 amino acids. The V gene is TRBV18, the J gene TRBJ1-5; D unclear. The receptor was isolated from a man aged 45-65 years with active or convalescent COVID-19. Sequences were obtained from peripheral blood. The chain's CDR3 is CASSPLGAVPQHF. CDR3 in DNA: TGTGCCAGCTCACCACTGGGAGCCGTGCCCCAGCATTTT.